This TCR beta chain was sequenced for a study of blood T cell repertoires in COVID-19. This clone occurred once. TCRdb's copy holds only in-frame clones and misses some; the assay was immunoSEQ multiplex PCR. The table shows around 130,000 clones, with approximately 84% occurring only once. This clonotype originated in a woman aged 60-70 years with acute or convalescent COVID-19. Sample: peripheral blood.

This CDR3 reads CASSEDSHRAAFF. The CDR3 DNA reads TGTGCCAGCAGTGAGGACAGCCACAGGGCAGCTTTCTTT. V is TRBV5-6 and J is TRBJ1-1; D perhaps matches TRBD1 (6 bases). This CDR3 spans 13 amino acids. V was shortened by 5 bases and J by 10 bases, with 18 bases between the two germline ends. The germline V gene has CDR1 SGHDT and CDR2 YYEEEE.